This T cell receptor (beta chain) derives from a study of blood T cells in healthy people across ages. Study overall: With template switching, about one barcoded beta molecule was captured per two T cells.

As for this clonotype: No antigen is known for it.

The use of a sample-barcoded 5' primer and a J-beta primer mix characterized a second PCR of about 7 to 12 cycles. TCRdb redid the calling of the 5' RACE reads with MiXCR, one entry per CDR3 protein. The data show hundreds of thousands of distinct CDR3 sequences, over 45% seen once. The CDR3 consists of 15 residues. The V end lost 3 bases, the J end lost 6 bases, and 17 bases lay between the germline ends. Germline loops: CDR1 SGHDN, CDR2 FVKESK. Study-wide points: Researchers said unsorted PBMCs prevented a conclusive naive versus antigen-experienced comparison.

J is TRBJ1-2 and V is TRBV14, with D maybe TRBD1 (5 bases). The TCR originated in a man aged 25-45 years in good health. Sequenced material: blood. As DNA, the CDR3 is TGTGCCAGCAGCCAGCTACCGGTGGTGGGACATGGCTACACCTTC. This sequence encodes CASSQLPVVGHGYTF.